This TCR beta chain derives from a study of human T cells and chemical hapten exposure. Documented time point: patch test 2, 6 weeks after DPC sensitization. Sample treatment: therapeutic diphenylcyclopropenone sensitization with weekly scalp DPC. The CDR3 totals 16 residues. The J segment lost 0 bases and the V segment lost 4 bases, leaving 3 bases of the junction unmatched. Germline assignment: CDR1 MDHEN and CDR2 SYDVKM. TCRdb used MiXCR to reprocess the RACE reads, holding one entry per CDR3 protein. The repertoire has tens of thousands of distinct CDR3 sequences, 8% to 13% of them found once; the top ten carry roughly 2.2%.

The sequence came from a man aged 35 to 55 with alopecia areata. Some clones in this sample may be carry-over from other donors' samples. The starting material was whole blood, obtained in connection with sensitization to the hapten diphenylcyclopropenone (DPC). The gene calls are TRBV28 and TRBJ2-3; 11 bases are shared with TRBD2. In DNA, the CDR3 is TGTGCCAGCAGTTCGGGACTAGCGGCTAGCACAGATACGCAGTATTTT. Protein: CASSSGLAASTDTQYF.